The next 25 T cell receptor beta chains were all read from a single sample in a study of blood T cells in healthy people across ages. The second PCR ran about 6 to 12 cycles with a sample-barcoded 5' primer and J-beta primers. TCRdb reprocessed the 5' RACE reads with MiXCR, giving one entry per CDR3 protein. The profile covers about 1.8 million distinct CDR3 sequences, with about 50% appearing a single time and around 2.1% taken by the ten largest. Material for sequencing was blood. These receptors all stem from a woman in her thirties or forties in good health.

This clonotype appeared once. The genes are TRBV24-1 and TRBJ2-5; 10 bases map to TRBD1. After removal of 9 bases from V and 3 bases from J, the junction contained 3 bases not matched to a gene. This CDR3 is built from 13 residues. The germline gives CDR1 KGHDR, CDR2 SFDVKD. In DNA, the CDR3 is TGTGCCACCGGGGGACAGGGGAAAGAGACCCAGTACTTC. Its protein is CATGGQGKETQYF.

The chain combines TRBV20-1 with TRBJ2-7; D call uncertain. The CDR3 totals 13 residues. Trimming shortened V by 2 bases and J by 0 bases, and 8 bases separated the two germline ends. Germline V gene sequence: CDR1 DFQATT, CDR2 SNEGSKA (reference sequence). CDR3 sequence (DNA): TGCAGTGCTAGACGATTTGGCTCCTACGAGCAGTACTTC. Residues: CSARRFGSYEQYF.

The chain links TRBV4-1 to TRBJ1-2; D is unresolved. Between the trimmed V and J ends, which lost 0 bases and 8 bases, there was a span of 13 bases. The V gene's germline CDR1 is MGHRA and CDR2 YSYEKL. This CDR3 has 14 residues. In nucleotides, the CDR3 is TGCGCCAGCAGCCAAGACCTTATTACTCGAGGCTACACCTTC. Protein: CASSQDLITRGYTF.

This clonotype has just one count. CDR3 sequence reads: CASRMAQGNTGELFF. DNA of the CDR3: TGTGCCAGCAGGATGGCGCAGGGGAACACCGGGGAGCTGTTTTTT. The gene calls are TRBV12-3 or TRBV12-4 and TRBJ2-2; D may be TRBD1 (5 bases). The length of the CDR3 is 15 residues. Trimming cost V 6 bases and J 1 base, with 12 bases left between them.

As DNA, the CDR3 is TGCAGTGTAGATGTCCGGAATTCACCCCTCCACTTT. Amino acid sequence: CSVDVRNSPLHF. The chain has TRBV20-1 and TRBJ1-6; the D is unclear. CDR3 size: 12 residues. V lost 7 bases and J lost 7, with 11 bases in between. Germline CDR1 reads DFQATT; CDR2 reads SNEGSKA (reference sequence).

This clonotype was picked up a small number of times. The chain couples TRBV4-2 to TRBJ1-1; the D is unclear. The germline V gene has CDR1 LGHNA and CDR2 YNFKEQ. The CDR3 runs 16 residues. V dropped 1 base and J dropped 5 bases, with 17 bases sitting between them. The CDR3 coding sequence is TGTGCCAGCAGCCAAGCGAATGAGCAACTTTTGACTGAAGCTTTCTTT. Amino acid sequence: CASSQANEQLLTEAFF.

This clonotype was found a few times. The chain is built from TRBV11-2 and TRBJ2-7; 7 bases map to TRBD1. With V trimmed by 0 bases and J by 2 bases, 7 bases remained unmatched. This CDR3 spans 16 amino acids. The germline V gene encodes CDR1 SGHAT and CDR2 FQNNGV. The CDR3 here is CASSLDLGQATYEQYF. CDR3 in DNA: TGTGCCAGCAGCTTAGATTTAGGACAGGCCACCTACGAGCAGTACTTC.

This clonotype was detected only a few times. This chain joins TRBV2 and TRBJ2-7, with a weak D call TRBD2 (6 bases). From germline, CDR1 is SNHLY and CDR2 FYNNEI. The V and J ends lost 4 bases and 2 bases respectively, with 15 bases between them. CDR3 length: 15 amino acids. Here the CDR3 DNA reads TGTGCCAGCAGTGGCCTGCCGGCGGGGACCTACGAGCAGTACTTC. Protein product: CASSGLPAGTYEQYF.

This CDR3 is CASRKQGAVETQYF. CDR3 DNA sequence: TGTGCCAGCAGGAAACAGGGCGCGGTGGAGACCCAGTACTTC. The chain joins TRBV12-3 or TRBV12-4 to TRBJ2-5, with D perhaps matching TRBD1 (6 bases). Trimming pared 6 bases from V and 5 bases from J, leaving 16 bases between. CDR3 length equals 14 residues.

This clonotype was counted many times. The chain combines TRBV7-9 with TRBJ2-4; D is perhaps TRBD1 (6 bases). The V gene lost 1 base and the J gene lost 3 bases, with 7 bases spanning the gap. CDR3 length equals 14 residues. The germline gives CDR1 SEHNR, CDR2 FQNEAQ (reference sequence). The DNA of the CDR3 is TGTGCCAGCAGCTTAGGGACAGACAAAAACATTCAGTACTTC. This sequence encodes CASSLGTDKNIQYF.

The rearrangement uses TRBV6-5 and TRBJ1-6, with 8 bases that match TRBD1. Trimming at V came to 2 bases and at J to 5 bases, leaving 11 bases not matched to a gene. The CDR3 has 18 amino acids. CDR1 and CDR2 from the germline V gene are MNHEY and SVGAGI. CDR3 region: CASSYNRRTGFNNSPLHF. The DNA of the CDR3 is TGTGCCAGCAGTTACAATCGTAGGACAGGGTTTAATAATTCACCCCTCCACTTT.

The chain uses TRBV12-3 or TRBV12-4 and TRBJ2-3, with 7 bases that match TRBD1. Trimming cost V 3 bases and J 3 bases; bases outside gene matches: 3. The CDR3 runs to 14 residues. The CDR3 DNA reads TGTGCCAGCAGTTTCGCACAGGGGACAGATACGCAGTATTTT. Translation gives CASSFAQGTDTQYF.

The gene calls are TRBV4-3 and TRBJ2-3; 8 bases map to TRBD2. J lost 4 bases, V lost 0 bases, and 12 bases had no gene match. The CDR3 has 18 residues. Germline V lookup: CDR1 LGHNA, CDR2 YSLEER. The DNA for the CDR3 is TGCGCCAGCAGCCAAGATCCTTACGGGGGGGCCGGGTCAGATACGCAGTATTTT. Residues: CASSQDPYGGAGSDTQYF.

The CDR3 sequence: CASTLGQGGNQPQHF. The DNA for the CDR3 is TGTGCCAGCACCTTGGGACAGGGTGGGAATCAGCCCCAGCATTTT. The chain carries TRBV6-1 and TRBJ1-5; TRBD1 aligns across 9 bases. Germline assignment: CDR1 MNHNS and CDR2 SASEGT. J was trimmed by 4 bases and V by 7 bases; bases with no gene match: 8. The CDR3 contains 15 residues.

The J gene is TRBJ2-1, the V gene TRBV10-3; possibly TRBD1 for D (5 bases). Germline CDR1 reads ENHRY; CDR2 reads SYGVKD. Trimming removed 5 bases at V and 13 bases at J, with 24 bases between. This CDR3 has 15 amino acids. The DNA of the CDR3 is TGTGCCATCAGTACGTCGGACAACAAAAAAGAGACCCAGTTCTTC. Its protein is CAISTSDNKKETQFF.

Points on this clonotype: Sequence at one end of the junction differs from germline and may be a read error. The chain employs TRBV10-3 and TRBJ2-3; D is tentatively TRBD1 or TRBD2 (5 bases each). The germline V gene encodes CDR1 ENHRY and CDR2 SYGVKD. The CDR3 covers 19 residues. In DNA, the CDR3 is TGTGCCGTCAGTGAGTCGAGCAGCGGTGGGGGAAGGAGCACAGATACGCAGTATTTT. It is translated as CAVSESSSGGGRSTDTQYF.

The chain's CDR3 is CASSQEGLASSYEQYF. The CDR3 nucleotides are TGCGCCAGCAGCCAAGAGGGGCTAGCGAGCTCCTACGAGCAGTACTTC. V and J are TRBV4-1 and TRBJ2-7; weak D call: TRBD2 (6 bases). The V gene's germline CDR1 is MGHRA and CDR2 YSYEKL. CDR3 length: 16 amino acids. The V and J ends lost 0 bases and 0 bases respectively, with 12 bases between them.

Only a few counts were recorded for this clonotype. This chain connects TRBV10-2 to TRBJ2-7; D is perhaps TRBD1 or TRBD2 (6 bases each). The germline V gene has CDR1 WSHSY and CDR2 SAAADI. The V end was cut by 2 bases, the J end by 1 base, with 12 bases between. CDR3 size: 15 residues. The CDR3 sequence is CASSERRGISYEQYF. CDR3 nucleotide sequence: TGCGCCAGCAGTGAGAGGAGGGGGATATCCTACGAGCAGTACTTC.

V gene TRBV5-1 combines with J gene TRBJ2-3, with 8 bases lining up with TRBD2. Germline values: CDR1 SGHRS, CDR2 YFSETQ. CDR3 length: 15 residues. J lost 1 base, V lost 4 bases, and 5 bases had no gene match. The DNA for the CDR3 is TGCGCCAGCAGCCAAGTAGCGGGACGCACAGATACGCAGTATTTT. Protein sequence: CASSQVAGRTDTQYF.

Comments on this clonotype: The junction departs from the called germline gene at one end, perhaps through a read error. The chain is built from TRBV12-3 or TRBV12-4 and TRBJ1-4, with 7 nucleotides matching TRBD1. This CDR3 is 19 amino acids long. CDR3 sequence (DNA): TGTGCCTGCAGTTTGAAGGGGGCGGTTTTTCCCTCACCTAATGAAAAACTGTTTTTT. This translates into CACSLKGAVFPSPNEKLFF.

This clonotype has more than one count but fewer than ten. V usage is TRBV20-1 and J usage is TRBJ2-4, with no clear D. The CDR3 consists of 13 residues. V shed 1 base and J shed 2 bases, with 6 bases lying between them. The germline gives CDR1 DFQATT, CDR2 SNEGSKA (reference sequence). The CDR3 region has the DNA TGCAGTGCTAGAGCTAGTTCCAAAAACATTCAGTACTTC. It is translated as CSARASSKNIQYF.

This clonotype was seen more than once but under ten times. CDR3 nucleotide sequence: TGTGCCAGCAGTTTAAGTATGGGTCAAGAGACCCAGTACTTC. Amino acids: CASSLSMGQETQYF. This chain connects TRBV12-3 or TRBV12-4 to TRBJ2-5; D is undetermined. The CDR3 loop spans 14 amino acids. V lost 2 bases to trimming and J lost 2 bases, with 9 bases between them.

The V gene is TRBV29-1, the J gene TRBJ2-1; TRBD1 matches 9 bases. CDR3 length equals 14 residues. The germline V gene has CDR1 SQVTM and CDR2 ANQGSEA. The trim removed 7 bases at V and 5 bases at J, leaving 9 bases unmatched. CDR3 in amino acids: CSARDRATHNEQFF. CDR3 nucleotides: TGCAGCGCCCGGGACAGGGCAACTCACAATGAGCAGTTCTTC.

This chain uses TRBV12-5 with TRBJ1-1, with D uncertain. V was cut by 2 bases and J by 2 bases, with 9 bases left in between. Looked up from germline, CDR1 is LGHNT and CDR2 is FRNRAP. The CDR3 totals 14 residues. CDR3 residues: CASGLSIPNTEAFF. The CDR3 region has the DNA TGTGCTAGTGGTTTGTCGATACCTAACACTGAAGCTTTCTTT.

The table lists this clonotype with a few counts. The CDR3 coding sequence is TGCGCCAGCAGACCAATAGCCAGCACAGATACGCAGTATTTT. Translating it yields CASRPIASTDTQYF. The V gene is TRBV5-1, the J gene TRBJ2-3; D gene unclear. Germline loops: CDR1 SGHRS, CDR2 YFSETQ. The CDR3 length is 14 residues. Trimming took 5 bases from V and 0 from J, leaving 10 bases between them.